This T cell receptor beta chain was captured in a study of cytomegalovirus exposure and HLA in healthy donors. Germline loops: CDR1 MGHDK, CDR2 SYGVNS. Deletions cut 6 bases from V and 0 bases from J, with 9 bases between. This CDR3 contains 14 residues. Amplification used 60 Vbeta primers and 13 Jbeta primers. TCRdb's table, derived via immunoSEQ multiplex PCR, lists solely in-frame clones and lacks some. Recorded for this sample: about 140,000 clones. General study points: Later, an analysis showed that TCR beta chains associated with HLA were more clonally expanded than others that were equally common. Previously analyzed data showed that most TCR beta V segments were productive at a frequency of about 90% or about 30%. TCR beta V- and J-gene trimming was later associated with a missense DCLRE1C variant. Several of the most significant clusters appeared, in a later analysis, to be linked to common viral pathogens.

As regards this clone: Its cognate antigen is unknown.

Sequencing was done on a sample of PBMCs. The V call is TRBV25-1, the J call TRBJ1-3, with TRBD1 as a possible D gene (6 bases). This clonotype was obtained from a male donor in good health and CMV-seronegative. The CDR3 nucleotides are TGTGCCAGCAGAGACAGGTACTCTGGAAACACCATATATTTT. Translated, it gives CASRDRYSGNTIYF.